This T cell receptor beta chain originates from a study of cytomegalovirus exposure and HLA in healthy donors. Findings of the study overall: In a later analysis, TCR beta V- and J-gene trimming was associated with a missense DCLRE1C variant. It emerged from a later analysis that several of the most significant clusters appeared to be linked to common viral pathogens. TCR beta chains numbering some 160 were designated cytomegalovirus-associated.

On this clone itself: Its cognate antigen is unknown.

V lost 7 bases and J lost 5; bases outside the gene matches: 7. There are 16 residues in the CDR3. The germline gives CDR1 WSHSY, CDR2 SAAADI. PCR involved 60 Vbeta and 13 Jbeta primers. Original data processing: Around 80 million unique TCR beta chains, about 11 million of them shared, were counted by a later analysis. Sequencing used immunoSEQ multiplex PCR; TCRdb keeps in-frame clones, though not all of them. For V, J and clone size, that table is used; D and trimming come from the DNA. The sample consists of some 120,000 clones, 75% to 90% of them appearing once. This receptor was obtained from a man aged 18 to 35 in good health and CMV-seropositive. This chain links TRBV10-2 with TRBJ2-1; TRBD2 agrees at 14 bases. The material sequenced was PBMCs. The CDR3 region has the DNA TGCGCCAGCACCCGGACTAGCGGGGGGCTTAACAATGAGCAGTTCTTC. As protein: CASTRTSGGLNNEQFF.